Described below is a single TCR beta chain sequence and its context. This clonotype was seen many times. No cognate antigen has been identified for it. Nothing much larger sits one base from this clone, and base qualities are not available. From the germline V gene, CDR1 is SGHRS and CDR2 is YFSETQ. Spanning cysteine to phenylalanine, the CDR3 consists of 14 amino acids. Here the CDR3 DNA is all that survives: 42 bases in frame from base 1. V has 2 bases trimmed and J has 3 bases trimmed; junction bases matching no gene number 3. The healthy controls were volunteers from a blood bank in Maryland, USA. Unsorted PBMC libraries were generated from 2 million PBMCs stored in RNAlater at -80 °C until RNA extraction. PBMCs were separated from peripheral blood using Ficoll-Hypaque density gradient centrifugation and then cryopreserved in liquid nitrogen. cDNA was synthesized by template-switch 5'RACE using a primer carrying a 10-nucleotide random unique molecular identifier by which each TCR transcript was tagged. Each sequencing run produced over 180 million TCR-beta sequences covering 15-18 subjects. The RNeasy kit was used for extraction of total RNA. TCR-beta VDJ regions were amplified with primers for the TCR constant region and the 5'RACE anchor, using the KAPA Real-time Library Amplification kit. Sample indexes and Illumina adaptors were added in a first PCR, and a second PCR then increased library yield. After Ampure bead purification, the TCR product of roughly 650 bp was size-selected on a 2% E-gel SizeSelection system. Before pooling, library quality was checked on a Bioanalyzer, concentration was measured with Qubit, and libraries were quantified with the Kapa Library Quantification kit. Paired-end 2 x 150 bp sequencing of the libraries was performed on an Illumina HiSeq 2500. To increase sequence diversity, roughly 24-31% phiX was spiked into each library pool. As for the original processing: Quality-filtered reads were processed with the UMI-based MiGEC pipeline, and over 90% of raw TCR sequences were removed by the MiGEC pipeline during error correction. VDJ genes were aligned to IMGT germline references, and clonotypes were defined by unique CDR3 amino acid sequence plus V-J genes. Clonal expansion, Shannon diversity, and CDR3 relatedness (CalcPairwiseDistances, ClusterSamples) were evaluated with VDJtools, and phylogenetic trees were built with CLCbio workbench. Clones with at least 8 unique UMIs were defined as expanded, with this threshold being based on coefficient-of-variation modelling across technical triplicates. TCRdb reanalyzed the raw reads on its own, using fastp at Q25 for trimming and MiXCR for clone calling, and kept in-frame beta chains. Rows with one shared CDR3 protein collapse into an entry with the most common genes and DNA. The V and J calls here are based on TCRdb, not the publication. A total of roughly 80,000 distinct CDR3 sequences appear in this sample, about 9.3% of them only once. Clones ranked in the top ten supply more than 1.5% of the sample.

The entry originates in a study of neurological immune-mediated disorders (dated by TCRdb to about 2019). About the investigation overall: The study compared peripheral blood TCR-beta repertoires of HTLV-I-associated myelopathy (HAM/TSP) patients, multiple sclerosis patients and healthy controls using UMI-based sequencing. The approximately 110 TCR-beta libraries covered PBMC samples along with longitudinal samples, technical triplicates, and paired sorted CD4+ and CD8+ T-cell subsets. The cohort included 60 to 75 subjects: some 14 with HAM/TSP, about 35 with multiple sclerosis, and around 20 healthy controls. The full study reports these points: TCR clonal expansion was highest in HAM/TSP patients and lowest in MS patients, with MS patients falling below even healthy controls. Across subjects, expanded clones never shared an identical CDR3 amino acid sequence, which suggests that the TCR-beta repertoires in every group were private.

This receptor was identified in a man aged 35 to 55 in good health. Rearrangement joined TRBV5-1 to TRBJ2-3, and 7 bases in between align with TRBD1. The sample taken for sequencing was PBMCs. The CDR3 reads CASSLGGATDTQYF. The sequenced DNA is TGCGCCAGCAGCTTAGGGGGCGCAACAGATACGCAGTATTTT.